This T cell receptor (beta chain) was sequenced for a study of blood T cell repertoires in COVID-19. Study at large: In each case, the material was cDNA or gDNA derived from T cells, B-cell-depleted T cells, or PBMCs.

This CDR3 is built from 15 residues. Germline values: CDR1 SGHDN, CDR2 FVKESK. Germline trimming cut 4 bases from V and 1 base from J; bases unmatched to any gene: 6. Only in-frame clones appear in the TCRdb table, and some are missing; sequencing was by immunoSEQ multiplex PCR. The repertoire includes some 42,000 clones, 75% to 90% of them detected once, and approximately 10% sits in the top ten. This receptor was obtained from a man in his thirties or forties with active or convalescent COVID-19. The chain carries TRBV14 and TRBJ1-1, with 7 positions matching TRBD1. Sequencing was performed on peripheral blood. In DNA form, the CDR3 reads TGTGCCAGCAGCCCTTACAGGGGTAGGAACACTGAAGCTTTCTTT. Its protein is CASSPYRGRNTEAFF.